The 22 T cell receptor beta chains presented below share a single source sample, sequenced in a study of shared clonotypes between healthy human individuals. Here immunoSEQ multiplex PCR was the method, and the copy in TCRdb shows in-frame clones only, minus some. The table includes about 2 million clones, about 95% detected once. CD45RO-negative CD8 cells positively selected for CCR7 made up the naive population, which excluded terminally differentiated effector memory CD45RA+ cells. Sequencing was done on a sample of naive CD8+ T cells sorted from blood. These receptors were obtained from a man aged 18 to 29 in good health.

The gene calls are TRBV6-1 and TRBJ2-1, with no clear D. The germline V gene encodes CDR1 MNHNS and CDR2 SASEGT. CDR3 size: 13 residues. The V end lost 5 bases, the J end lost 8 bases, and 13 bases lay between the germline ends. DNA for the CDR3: TGTGCCAGCAGTCCCCCGGGCGAGGATGAGCAGTTCTTC. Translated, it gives CASSPPGEDEQFF.

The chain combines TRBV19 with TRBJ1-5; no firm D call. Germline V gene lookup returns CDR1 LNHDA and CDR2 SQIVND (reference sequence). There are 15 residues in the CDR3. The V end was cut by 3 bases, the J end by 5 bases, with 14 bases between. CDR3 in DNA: TGTGCCAGTAGTATTAACAGCTTAAGAGATCAGCCCCAGCATTTT. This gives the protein CASSINSLRDQPQHF.

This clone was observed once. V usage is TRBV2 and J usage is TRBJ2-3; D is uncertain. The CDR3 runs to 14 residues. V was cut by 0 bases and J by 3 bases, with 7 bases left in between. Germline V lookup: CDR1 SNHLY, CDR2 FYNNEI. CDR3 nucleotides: TGTGCCAGCAGTGAAGCGGGAAGGACAGATACGCAGTATTTT. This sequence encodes CASSEAGRTDTQYF.

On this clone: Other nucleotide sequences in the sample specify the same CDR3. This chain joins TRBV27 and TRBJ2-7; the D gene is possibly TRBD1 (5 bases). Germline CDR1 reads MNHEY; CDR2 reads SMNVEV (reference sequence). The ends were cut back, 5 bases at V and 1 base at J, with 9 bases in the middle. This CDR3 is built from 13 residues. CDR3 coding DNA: TGTGCCAGCAGTCCTCAGGGTTCCTACGAGCAGTACTTC. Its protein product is CASSPQGSYEQYF.

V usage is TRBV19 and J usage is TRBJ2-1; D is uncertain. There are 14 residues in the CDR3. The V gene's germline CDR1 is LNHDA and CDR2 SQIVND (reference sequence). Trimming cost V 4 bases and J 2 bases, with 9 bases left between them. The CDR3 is CASSTLNTYNEQFF. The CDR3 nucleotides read TGTGCCAGTAGTACATTAAACACCTACAATGAGCAGTTCTTC.

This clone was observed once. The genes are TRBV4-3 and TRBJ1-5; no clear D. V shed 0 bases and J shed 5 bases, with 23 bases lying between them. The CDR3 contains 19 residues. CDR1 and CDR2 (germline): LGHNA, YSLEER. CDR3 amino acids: CASSQEYGSEYLVDQPQHF. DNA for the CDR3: TGCGCCAGCAGCCAAGAATACGGCAGCGAATACCTAGTCGATCAGCCCCAGCATTTT.

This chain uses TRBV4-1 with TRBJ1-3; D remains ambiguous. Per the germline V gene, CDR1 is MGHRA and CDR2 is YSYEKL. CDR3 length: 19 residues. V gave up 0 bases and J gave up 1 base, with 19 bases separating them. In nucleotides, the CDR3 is TGCGCCAGCAGCCAAGAACCGGTTTTAGAGAGCGAGTCTGGAAACACCATATATTTT. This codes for CASSQEPVLESESGNTIYF.

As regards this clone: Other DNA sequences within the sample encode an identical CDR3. DNA for the CDR3: TGTGCCAGCAGCGTAGACCTCGGGGAGCTGTTTTTT. Translating it yields CASSVDLGELFF. The chain joins TRBV9 to TRBJ2-2, with D unresolved. CDR3 length: 12 amino acids. V lost 0 bases to trimming and J lost 7 bases, with 4 bases between them. Germline CDR1 SGDLS, CDR2 YYNGEE.

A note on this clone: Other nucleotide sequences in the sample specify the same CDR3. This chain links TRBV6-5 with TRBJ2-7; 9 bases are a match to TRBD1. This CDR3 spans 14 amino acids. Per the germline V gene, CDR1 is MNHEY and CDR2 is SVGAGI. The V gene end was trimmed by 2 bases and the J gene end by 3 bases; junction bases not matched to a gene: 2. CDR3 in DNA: TGTGCCAGCAGTTACGGGGGACAGGGCTACGAGCAGTACTTC. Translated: CASSYGGQGYEQYF.

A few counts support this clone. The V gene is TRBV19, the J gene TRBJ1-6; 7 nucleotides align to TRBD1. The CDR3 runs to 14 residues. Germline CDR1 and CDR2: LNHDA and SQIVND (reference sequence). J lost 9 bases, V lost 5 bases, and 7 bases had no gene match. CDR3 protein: CASSYRTGSSPLHF. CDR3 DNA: TGTGCCAGTAGTTACCGGACAGGTAGTTCACCCCTCCACTTT.

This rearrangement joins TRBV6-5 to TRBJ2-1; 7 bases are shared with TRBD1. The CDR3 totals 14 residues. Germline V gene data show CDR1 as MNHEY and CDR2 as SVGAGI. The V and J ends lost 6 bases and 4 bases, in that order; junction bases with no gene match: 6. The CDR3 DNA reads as TGTGCCAGCAGATACCGGGACAGTTACAATGAGCAGTTCTTC. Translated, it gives CASRYRDSYNEQFF.

The CDR3 region has the DNA TGTGCCAGCAGTTTAACAGTTTCAGTCACAGATACGCAGTATTTT. Translated: CASSLTVSVTDTQYF. The chain joins TRBV27 to TRBJ2-3; D not resolved. The CDR3 contains 15 residues. CDR1 and CDR2 (germline): MNHEY, SMNVEV (reference sequence). V gave up 2 bases and J gave up 2 bases, with 11 bases separating them.

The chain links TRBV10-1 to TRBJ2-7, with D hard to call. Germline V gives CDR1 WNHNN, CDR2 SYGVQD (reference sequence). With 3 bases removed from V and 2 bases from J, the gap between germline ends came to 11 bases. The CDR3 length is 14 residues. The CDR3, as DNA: TGCGCCAGCAGTGATTCGGTGGGTGCCTACGAGCAGTACTTC. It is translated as CASSDSVGAYEQYF.

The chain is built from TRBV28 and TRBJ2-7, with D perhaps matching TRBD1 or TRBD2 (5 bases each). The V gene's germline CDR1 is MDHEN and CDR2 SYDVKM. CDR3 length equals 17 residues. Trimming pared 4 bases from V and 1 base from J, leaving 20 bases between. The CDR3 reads CASSSDTWGKPSYEQYF. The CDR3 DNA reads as TGTGCCAGCAGTTCGGACACTTGGGGGAAGCCTTCCTACGAGCAGTACTTC.

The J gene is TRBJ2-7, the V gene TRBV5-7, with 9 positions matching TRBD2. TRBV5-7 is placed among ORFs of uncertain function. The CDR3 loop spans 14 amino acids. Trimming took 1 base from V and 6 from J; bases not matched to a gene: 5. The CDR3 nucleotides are TGTGCCAGCAGCTTGCTGGGCGGGAGGGCCGAGCAGTACTTC. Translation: CASSLLGGRAEQYF.

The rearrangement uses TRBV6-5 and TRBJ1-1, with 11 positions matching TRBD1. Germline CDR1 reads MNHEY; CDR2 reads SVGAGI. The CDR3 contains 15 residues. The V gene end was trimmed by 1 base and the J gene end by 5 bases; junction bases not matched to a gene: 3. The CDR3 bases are TGTGCCAGCAGTTACTGGGGACAGGGGGTAACTGAAGCTTTCTTT. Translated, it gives CASSYWGQGVTEAFF.

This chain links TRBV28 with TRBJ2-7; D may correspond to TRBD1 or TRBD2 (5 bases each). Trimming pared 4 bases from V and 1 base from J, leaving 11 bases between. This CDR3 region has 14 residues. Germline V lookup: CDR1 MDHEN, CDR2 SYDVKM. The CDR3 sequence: CASSSRDGSYEQYF. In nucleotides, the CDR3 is TGTGCCAGCAGTTCCCGGGACGGTTCCTACGAGCAGTACTTC.

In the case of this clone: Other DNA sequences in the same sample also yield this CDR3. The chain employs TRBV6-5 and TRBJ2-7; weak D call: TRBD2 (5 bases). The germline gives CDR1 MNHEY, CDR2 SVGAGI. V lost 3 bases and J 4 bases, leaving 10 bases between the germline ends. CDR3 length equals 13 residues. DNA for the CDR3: TGTGCCAGCAGTTATAGCGTTGGGTACGAGCAGTACTTC. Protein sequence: CASSYSVGYEQYF.

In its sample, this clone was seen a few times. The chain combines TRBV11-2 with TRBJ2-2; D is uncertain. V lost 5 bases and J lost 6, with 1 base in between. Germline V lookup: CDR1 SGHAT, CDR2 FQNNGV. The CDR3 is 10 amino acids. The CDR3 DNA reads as TGTGCCAGCAGCGCCGGGGAGCTGTTTTTT. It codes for CASSAGELFF.

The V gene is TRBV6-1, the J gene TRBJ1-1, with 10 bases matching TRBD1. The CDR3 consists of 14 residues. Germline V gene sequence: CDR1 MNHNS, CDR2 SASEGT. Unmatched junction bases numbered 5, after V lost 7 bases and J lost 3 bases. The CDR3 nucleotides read TGTGCCAGCAAGGACAGGGGGATCGACACTGAAGCTTTCTTT. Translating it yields CASKDRGIDTEAFF.

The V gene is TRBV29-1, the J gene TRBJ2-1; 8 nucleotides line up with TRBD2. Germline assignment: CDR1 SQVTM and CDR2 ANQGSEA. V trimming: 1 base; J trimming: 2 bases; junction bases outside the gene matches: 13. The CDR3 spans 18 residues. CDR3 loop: CSVEAIPAGGRTYNEQFF. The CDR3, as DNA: TGCAGCGTTGAAGCCATACCGGCGGGGGGAAGGACCTACAATGAGCAGTTCTTC.

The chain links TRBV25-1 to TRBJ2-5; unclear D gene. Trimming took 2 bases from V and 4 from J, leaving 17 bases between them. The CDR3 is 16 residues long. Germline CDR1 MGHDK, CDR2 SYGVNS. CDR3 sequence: CASSEVKGKDIETQYF. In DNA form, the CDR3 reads TGTGCCAGCAGTGAAGTAAAGGGAAAGGATATAGAGACCCAGTACTTC.